This paragraph covers one T cell receptor beta chain sequence. Its cognate antigen is unknown. The data stem from a study of siplizumab effects on memory and regulatory T cells. V lost 2 bases, J lost 9 bases, and 18 bases lay in between. The CDR3 is 15 amino acids. Germline-derived CDR1 and CDR2 are SGHNT and YYREEE (reference sequence). Sequencing of each sample assayed about 10^5 TCR templates. The protocol was immunoSEQ multiplex PCR, while the TCRdb copy is restricted to in-frame clones and leaves out a portion. The sample comprises 85,000 to 90,000 clones, 85% to 90% of which are singletons, and 15% rests with the top ten. General study points: Suppressive capability of dividing Tregs from siplizumab cultures went unverified.

The chain has TRBV5-4 and TRBJ2-1; D is perhaps TRBD2 (6 bases). Sequencing was carried out using CD4+ T cells sorted from blood. This TCR was recovered from a human donor in good health. The CDR3 spells CASSLGGPSRSEQFF. CDR3 nucleotide sequence: TGTGCCAGCAGCTTAGGAGGGCCCTCGAGGAGTGAGCAGTTCTTC.